This TCR beta chain emerged from a study of T cell responses to AZD1222 COVID-19 vaccine. The assay was immunoSEQ multiplex PCR, and TCRdb's table has in-frame clones only and misses some. Of roughly 84,000 clones detected, approximately 83% appear once; the ten largest clones hold about 12%. The CDR3 covers 15 residues. CDR1 and CDR2 (germline): LNHDA, SQIVND (reference sequence). Trimming took off 2 bases at V and 6 bases at J, with 16 bases between the two ends. This TCR came from an adult who received the AZD1222 COVID-19 vaccine. The specimen was peripheral blood, collected 28 days after the second AZD1222 dose. V gene TRBV19 combines with J gene TRBJ1-1; D gene unclear. CDR3 nucleotide sequence: TGTGCCAGTAGTATATCCCCGGCAGGAACTGCTGAAGCTTTCTTT. Its translation is CASSISPAGTAEAFF.